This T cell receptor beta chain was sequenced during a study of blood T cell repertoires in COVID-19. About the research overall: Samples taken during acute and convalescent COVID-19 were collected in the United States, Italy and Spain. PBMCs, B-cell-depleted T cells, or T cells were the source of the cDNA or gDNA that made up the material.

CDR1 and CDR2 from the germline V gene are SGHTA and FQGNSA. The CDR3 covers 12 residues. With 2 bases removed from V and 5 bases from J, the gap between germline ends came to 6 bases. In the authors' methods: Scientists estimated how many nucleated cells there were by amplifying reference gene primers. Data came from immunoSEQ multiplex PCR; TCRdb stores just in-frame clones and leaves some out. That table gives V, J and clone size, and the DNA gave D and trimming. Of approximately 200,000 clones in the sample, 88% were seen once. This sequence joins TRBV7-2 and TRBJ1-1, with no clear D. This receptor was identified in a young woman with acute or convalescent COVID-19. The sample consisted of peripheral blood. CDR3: CASSLLQTEAFF. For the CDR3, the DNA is TGTGCCAGCAGCTTATTACAGACTGAAGCTTTCTTT.